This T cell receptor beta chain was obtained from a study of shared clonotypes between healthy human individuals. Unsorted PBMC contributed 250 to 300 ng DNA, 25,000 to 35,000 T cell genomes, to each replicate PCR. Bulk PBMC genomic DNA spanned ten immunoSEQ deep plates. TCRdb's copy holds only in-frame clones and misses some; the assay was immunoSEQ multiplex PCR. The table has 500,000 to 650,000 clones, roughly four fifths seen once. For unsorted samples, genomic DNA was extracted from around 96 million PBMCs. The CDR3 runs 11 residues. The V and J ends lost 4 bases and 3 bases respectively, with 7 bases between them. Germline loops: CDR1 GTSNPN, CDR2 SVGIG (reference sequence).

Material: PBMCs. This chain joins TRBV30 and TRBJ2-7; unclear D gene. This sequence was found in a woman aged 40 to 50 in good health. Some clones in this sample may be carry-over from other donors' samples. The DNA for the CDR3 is TGTGCCTGGAATGACCGCTACGAGCAGTACTTC. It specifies CAWNDRYEQYF.